The entry below describes one T cell receptor beta chain. What it recognizes is unknown. Selected positively for CCR7 and CD45RO-negative, naive CD8 cells excluded terminally differentiated effector memory CD45RA+ cells. The data were produced by immunoSEQ multiplex PCR, yet TCRdb's version contains in-frame clones alone and is incomplete. The sample comprises nearly 600,000 clones, nearly 97% of which are singletons, and roughly 0.1% rests with the top ten. This record belongs to a study of shared clonotypes between healthy human individuals. Study-level findings and limits: Generally, naive subsets came out with larger estimated richness than memory subsets.

Germline V lookup: CDR1 SGHRS, CDR2 YFSETQ. V lost 0 bases to trimming and J lost 6 bases, with 9 bases between them. The CDR3 runs to 13 residues. This receptor was identified in a woman in her twenties or thirties in good health. This chain connects TRBV5-1 to TRBJ1-2; TRBD1 is a possible D gene (5 bases). The source material was naive CD8+ T cells sorted from blood. CDR3 amino acids: CASSLETVDGYTF. The CDR3 region has the DNA TGCGCCAGCAGCTTGGAGACAGTAGATGGCTACACCTTC.